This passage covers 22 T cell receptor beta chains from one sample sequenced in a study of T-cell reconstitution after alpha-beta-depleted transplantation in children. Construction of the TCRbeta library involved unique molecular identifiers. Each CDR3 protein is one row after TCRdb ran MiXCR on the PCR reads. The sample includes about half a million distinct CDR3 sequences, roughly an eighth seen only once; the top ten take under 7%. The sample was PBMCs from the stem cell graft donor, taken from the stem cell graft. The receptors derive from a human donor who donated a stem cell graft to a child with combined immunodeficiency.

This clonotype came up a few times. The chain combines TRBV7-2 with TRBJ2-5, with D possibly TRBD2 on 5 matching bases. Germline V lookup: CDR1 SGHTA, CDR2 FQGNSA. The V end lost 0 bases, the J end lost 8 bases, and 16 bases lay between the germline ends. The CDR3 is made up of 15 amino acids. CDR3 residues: CASSLAQRNGVTQYF. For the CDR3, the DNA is TGTGCCAGCAGCTTAGCGCAGCGGAACGGAGTTACCCAGTACTTC.

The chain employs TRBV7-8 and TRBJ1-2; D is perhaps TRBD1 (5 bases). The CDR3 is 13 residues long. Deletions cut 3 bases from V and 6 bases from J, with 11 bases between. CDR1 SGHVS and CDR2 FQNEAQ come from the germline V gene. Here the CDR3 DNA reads TGTGCCAGCAGCTTCTCCCGGGACCATGGCTACACCTTC. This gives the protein CASSFSRDHGYTF.

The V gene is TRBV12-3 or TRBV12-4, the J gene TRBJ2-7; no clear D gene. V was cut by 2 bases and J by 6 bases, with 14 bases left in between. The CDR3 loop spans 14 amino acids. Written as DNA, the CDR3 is TGTGCCAGCAGTTTACTAGGGTTTGCGTCCGAGCAGTACTTC. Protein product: CASSLLGFASEQYF.

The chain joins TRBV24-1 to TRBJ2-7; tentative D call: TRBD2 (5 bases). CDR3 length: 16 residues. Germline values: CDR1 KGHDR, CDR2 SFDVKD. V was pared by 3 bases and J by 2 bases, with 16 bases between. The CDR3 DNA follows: TGTGCCACCAGTGATGCTCCCTTCGACGGGGCCTACGAGCAGTACTTC. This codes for CATSDAPFDGAYEQYF.

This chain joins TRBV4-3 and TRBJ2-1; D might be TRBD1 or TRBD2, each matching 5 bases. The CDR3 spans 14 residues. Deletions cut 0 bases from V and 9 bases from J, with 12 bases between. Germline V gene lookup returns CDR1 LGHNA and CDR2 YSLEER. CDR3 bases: TGCGCCAGCAGCCAAGATTTGGTTGGGGGTGAGCAGTTCTTC. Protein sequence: CASSQDLVGGEQFF.

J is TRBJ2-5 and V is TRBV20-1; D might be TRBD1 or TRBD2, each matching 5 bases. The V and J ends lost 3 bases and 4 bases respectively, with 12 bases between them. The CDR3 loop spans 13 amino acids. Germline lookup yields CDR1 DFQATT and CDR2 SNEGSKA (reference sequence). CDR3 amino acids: CSASLGDSETQYF. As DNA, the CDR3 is TGCAGTGCTAGCTTGGGGGATTCAGAGACCCAGTACTTC.

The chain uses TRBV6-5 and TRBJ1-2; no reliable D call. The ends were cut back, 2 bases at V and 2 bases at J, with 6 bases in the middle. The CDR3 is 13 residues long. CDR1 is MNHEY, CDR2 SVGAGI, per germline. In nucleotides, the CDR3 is TGTGCCAGCAGTTACCCCGGGAACTATGGCTACACCTTC. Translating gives CASSYPGNYGYTF.

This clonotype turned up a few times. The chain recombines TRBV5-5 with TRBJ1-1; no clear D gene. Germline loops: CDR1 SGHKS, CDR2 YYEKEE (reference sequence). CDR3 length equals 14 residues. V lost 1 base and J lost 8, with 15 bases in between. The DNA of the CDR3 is TGTGCCAGCAGCTTGTCCCCCGCCGTGGGAGAAGCTTTCTTT. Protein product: CASSLSPAVGEAFF.

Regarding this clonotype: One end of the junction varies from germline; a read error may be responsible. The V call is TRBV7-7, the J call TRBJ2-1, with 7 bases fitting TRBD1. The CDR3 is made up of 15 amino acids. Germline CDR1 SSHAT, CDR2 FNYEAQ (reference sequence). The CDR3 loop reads CASSLKGAAYNEQFF. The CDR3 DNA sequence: TGTGCTAGCAGCTTAAAGGGGGCGGCCTACAATGAGCAGTTCTTC.

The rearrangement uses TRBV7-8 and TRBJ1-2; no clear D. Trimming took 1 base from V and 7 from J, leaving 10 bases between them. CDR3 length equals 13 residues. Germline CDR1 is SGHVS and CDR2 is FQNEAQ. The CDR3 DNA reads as TGTGCCAGCAGCTTAGACAGCTCCCCTGGCTACACCTTC. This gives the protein CASSLDSSPGYTF.

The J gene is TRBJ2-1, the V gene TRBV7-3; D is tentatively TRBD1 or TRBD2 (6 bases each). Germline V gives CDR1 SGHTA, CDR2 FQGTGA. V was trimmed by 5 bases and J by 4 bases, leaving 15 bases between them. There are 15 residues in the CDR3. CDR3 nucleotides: TGTGCCAGCAGCCTCCTTCGGGGGCGGTACAATGAGCAGTTCTTC. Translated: CASSLLRGRYNEQFF.

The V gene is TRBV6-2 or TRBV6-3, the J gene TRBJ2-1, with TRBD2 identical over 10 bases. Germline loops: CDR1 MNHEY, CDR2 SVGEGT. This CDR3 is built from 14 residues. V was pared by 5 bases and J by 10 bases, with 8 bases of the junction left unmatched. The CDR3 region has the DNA TGTGCCAGCAGTGCCACGGGACTAGCGCGCGAGCAGTTCTTC. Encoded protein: CASSATGLAREQFF.

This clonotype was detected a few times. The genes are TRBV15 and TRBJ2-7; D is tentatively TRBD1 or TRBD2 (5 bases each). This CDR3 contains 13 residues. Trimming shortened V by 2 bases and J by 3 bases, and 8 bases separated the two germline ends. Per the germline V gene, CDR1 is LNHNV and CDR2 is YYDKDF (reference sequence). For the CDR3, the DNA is TGTGCCACCAGCAGACGGGACGGCTACGAGCAGTACTTC. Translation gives CATSRRDGYEQYF. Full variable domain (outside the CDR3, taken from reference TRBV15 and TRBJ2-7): DAMVIQNPRYQVTQFGKPVTLSCSQTLNHNVMYWYQQKSSQAPKLLFHYYDKDFNNEADTPDNFQSRRPNTSFCFLDIRSPGLGDTAMYLCATSRRDGYEQYFGPGTRLTVT.

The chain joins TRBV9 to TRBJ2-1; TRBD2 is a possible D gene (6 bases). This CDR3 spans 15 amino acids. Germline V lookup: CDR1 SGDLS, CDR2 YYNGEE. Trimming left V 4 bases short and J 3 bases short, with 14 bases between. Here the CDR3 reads CASSPRDSRYNEQFF. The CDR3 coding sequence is TGTGCCAGCAGCCCGCGGGACTCACGCTACAATGAGCAGTTCTTC.

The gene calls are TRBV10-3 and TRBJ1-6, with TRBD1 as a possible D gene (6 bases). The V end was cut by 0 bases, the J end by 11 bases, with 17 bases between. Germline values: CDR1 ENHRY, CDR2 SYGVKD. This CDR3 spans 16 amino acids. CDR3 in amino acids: CAISESVARGMTPLHF. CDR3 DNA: TGTGCCATCAGTGAGTCGGTGGCCAGGGGCATGACACCCCTCCACTTT.

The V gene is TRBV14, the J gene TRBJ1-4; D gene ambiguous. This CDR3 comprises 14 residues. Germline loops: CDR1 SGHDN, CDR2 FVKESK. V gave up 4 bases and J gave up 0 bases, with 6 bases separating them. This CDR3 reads CASSRIATNEKLFF. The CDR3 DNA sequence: TGTGCCAGCAGCCGTATCGCAACTAATGAAAAACTGTTTTTT.

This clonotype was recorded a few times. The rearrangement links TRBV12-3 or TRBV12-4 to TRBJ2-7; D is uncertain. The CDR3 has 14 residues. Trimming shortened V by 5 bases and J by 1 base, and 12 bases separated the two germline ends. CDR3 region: CASSISPNSYEQYF. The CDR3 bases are TGTGCCAGCAGTATCTCCCCAAATTCCTACGAGCAGTACTTC.

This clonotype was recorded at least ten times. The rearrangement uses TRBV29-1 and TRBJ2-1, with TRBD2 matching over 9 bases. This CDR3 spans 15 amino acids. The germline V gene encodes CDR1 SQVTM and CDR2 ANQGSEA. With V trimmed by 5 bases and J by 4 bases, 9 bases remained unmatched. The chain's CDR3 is CSVKQAGGAYNEQFF. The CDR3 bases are TGCAGCGTTAAACAAGCGGGAGGTGCTTACAATGAGCAGTTCTTC.

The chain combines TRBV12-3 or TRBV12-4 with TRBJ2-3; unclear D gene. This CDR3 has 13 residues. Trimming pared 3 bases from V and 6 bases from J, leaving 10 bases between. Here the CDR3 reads CASSLYRIDTQYF. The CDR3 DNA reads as TGTGCCAGCAGTTTGTACAGAATCGATACGCAGTATTTT.

The CDR3 region is CSVEEPGLAGRRGSYNEQFF. The CDR3, as DNA: TGCAGCGTTGAAGAACCGGGACTAGCGGGAAGGCGGGGCTCCTACAATGAGCAGTTCTTC. The chain joins TRBV29-1 to TRBJ2-1; 13 positions agree with TRBD2. Germline loops: CDR1 SQVTM, CDR2 ANQGSEA. The CDR3 has 20 amino acids. The ends lost 0 bases at V and 0 bases at J; junction bases unmatched: 11.

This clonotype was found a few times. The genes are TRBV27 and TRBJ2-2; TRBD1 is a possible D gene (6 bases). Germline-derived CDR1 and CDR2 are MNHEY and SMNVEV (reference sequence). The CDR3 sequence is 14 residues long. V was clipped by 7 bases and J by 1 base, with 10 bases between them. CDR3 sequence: CASKGTRNTGELFF. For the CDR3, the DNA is TGTGCCAGCAAGGGGACAAGGAACACCGGGGAGCTGTTTTTT.

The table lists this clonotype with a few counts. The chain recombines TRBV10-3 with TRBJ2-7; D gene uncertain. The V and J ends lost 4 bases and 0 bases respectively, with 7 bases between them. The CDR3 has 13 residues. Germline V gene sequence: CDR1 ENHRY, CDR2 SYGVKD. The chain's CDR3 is CAISVINSYEQYF. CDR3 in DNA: TGTGCCATCAGTGTAATTAACTCCTACGAGCAGTACTTC.